This entry lists 23 T cell receptor beta chains sequenced from one sample in a study of monozygotic twins with inflammatory bowel disease. Following a re-call of the 5' RACE reads, TCRdb has one entry per CDR3 protein and lacks DNA. The sample's table shows about 210,000 distinct CDR3 sequences. The sample was blood. These receptors were obtained from a human donor with ulcerative colitis or Crohn's disease, or a healthy co-twin of an affected twin (not recorded which).

This CDR3 is CASSQEGGLGGKTQYF. The V gene is TRBV4-2, the J gene TRBJ2-5. Germline CDR1 and CDR2: LGHNA and YNFKEQ. The CDR3 runs 16 residues.

The chain uses TRBV5-5 and TRBJ1-1; TCRdb picks TRBD1, but there is no DNA to check that call. CDR1 and CDR2 (germline): SGHKS, YYEKEE (reference sequence). The CDR3 is made up of 18 amino acids. This CDR3 reads CASRMRMVAGTGNTEAFF.

The CDR3 loop is CASSLEASPSYEQYF. This chain uses TRBV11-2 with TRBJ2-7. Germline loops: CDR1 SGHAT, CDR2 FQNNGV. The CDR3 has 15 residues.

This rearrangement joins TRBV12-3 or TRBV12-4 to TRBJ1-2; TCRdb calls TRBD1, which cannot be checked without DNA. CDR3 size: 15 residues. The CDR3 region is CASSPRKGGNYGYTF.

The rearrangement joins TRBV7-2 to TRBJ2-1; TCRdb proposes TRBD2, but this gene call is untestable without DNA. Germline V CDR1 and CDR2: SGHTA, FQGNSA. The CDR3 covers 16 residues. The CDR3: CASSSHLAGGLYEQFF.

The CDR3 spells CASSLASSGGQETQYF. The chain couples TRBV7-2 to TRBJ2-5; TCRdb selects TRBD2, and the lack of DNA leaves this call unchecked. This CDR3 contains 16 residues. Germline-derived CDR1 and CDR2 are SGHTA and FQGNSA.

This sequence joins TRBV7-8 and TRBJ2-5. Germline V gene data show CDR1 as SGHVS and CDR2 as FQNEAQ. The CDR3 is 13 residues long. CDR3 region: CASSLGSEETQYF.

The genes are TRBV29-1 and TRBJ1-2. This CDR3 region has 12 residues. Germline loops: CDR1 SQVTM, CDR2 ANQGSEA. The chain's CDR3 is CSVARTDYGYTF.

V and J are TRBV12-3 or TRBV12-4 and TRBJ1-1; TCRdb gives TRBD1 as the D gene, but with no DNA this cannot be confirmed. CDR3 length: 14 residues. CDR3 residues: CASSPGGMNTEAFF.

This sequence joins TRBV3-1 and TRBJ2-4; TCRdb's assignment of TRBD1 cannot be checked, as there is no DNA. The CDR3 runs to 15 residues. Germline V gene sequence: CDR1 LGHDT, CDR2 YNNKEL (reference sequence). The CDR3 loop is CASSQDQGQINIQYF. Full variable domain (outside the CDR3, taken from reference TRBV3-1 and TRBJ2-4): DTAVSQTPKYLVTQMGNDKSIKCEQNLGHDTMYWYKQDSKKFLKIMFSYNNKELIINETVPNRFSPKSPDKAHLNLHINSLELGDSAVYFCASSQDQGQINIQYFGAGTRLSVL.

The chain combines TRBV6-5 with TRBJ2-6; as DNA is missing, the TRBD1 call by TCRdb cannot be tested. The CDR3 covers 16 residues. Germline-derived CDR1 and CDR2 are MNHEY and SVGAGI. Here the CDR3 reads CASSYGDSSGANVLTF.

The gene calls are TRBV5-6 and TRBJ2-1; no DNA is available, so the TRBD1 call from TCRdb remains unchecked. This CDR3 is 18 amino acids long. Per the germline V gene, CDR1 is SGHDT and CDR2 is YYEEEE. The CDR3 sequence: CASSSVPGQGPWAHEQFF. The whole variable domain, filled in from reference TRBV5-6 and TRBJ2-1, reads DAGVTQSPTHLIKTRGQQVTLRCSPKSGHDTVSWYQQALGQGPQFIFQYYEEEERQRGNFPDRFSGHQFPNYSSELNVNALLLGDSALYLCASSSVPGQGPWAHEQFFGPGTRLTVL.

The chain uses TRBV12-3 or TRBV12-4 and TRBJ2-7; TCRdb picks TRBD1, but there is no DNA to check that call. The CDR3 runs 13 residues. CDR3 region: CASSWDRSGEQYF.

J is TRBJ1-5 and V is TRBV24-1; TCRdb designates TRBD1, a call that cannot be tested without DNA. The CDR3 has 17 amino acids. The germline CDR1 and CDR2 sequences are KGHDR and SFDVKD. The chain's CDR3 is CATSEQGTRVCNQPQHF.

The chain has TRBV21-1 and TRBJ1-2. TRBV21-1 is a listed pseudogene. The CDR3 covers 12 residues. The CDR3 protein is CAIKKSMCGYTF.

The chain joins TRBV6-5 to TRBJ1-1; TCRdb's assignment of TRBD1 cannot be checked, as there is no DNA. CDR3 length equals 13 residues. Germline CDR1 and CDR2: MNHEY and SVGAGI. CDR3: CASSLGQPSEAFF.

The chain couples TRBV20-1 to TRBJ1-1; the D call from TCRdb, TRBD1, cannot be confirmed without DNA. This CDR3 has 15 residues. CDR1 DFQATT and CDR2 SNEGSKA come from the germline V gene (reference sequence). The CDR3 region is CSARSGQGMNTEAFF.

V gene TRBV12-3 or TRBV12-4 combines with J gene TRBJ2-6. This CDR3 contains 13 residues. CDR3 protein: CASTHSGANVLTF.

The chain joins TRBV20-1 to TRBJ2-7. Germline V CDR1 and CDR2: DFQATT, SNEGSKA (reference sequence). The CDR3 consists of 12 residues. The CDR3 sequence: CSAVDGSYEQYF.

The chain employs TRBV12-3 or TRBV12-4 and TRBJ2-5; TCRdb lists TRBD2, though no DNA is available to test this call. The CDR3 has 16 amino acids. The CDR3 is CASSPGLTSGWETQYF.

This chain joins TRBV28 and TRBJ1-5; no DNA is available, so the TRBD1 call from TCRdb remains unchecked. The CDR3 spans 15 residues. CDR1 is MDHEN and CDR2 is SYDVKM in the germline V gene. The CDR3 spells CASSDRTDSNQPQHF.

V is TRBV4-2 and J is TRBJ1-2; absent DNA, TCRdb's TRBD1 call cannot be checked. The germline V gene has CDR1 LGHNA and CDR2 YNFKEQ. This CDR3 has 15 amino acids. Here the CDR3 reads CASSPARGGSRRYTF.

J is TRBJ2-5 and V is TRBV5-5; no DNA is available, so the TRBD1 call from TCRdb remains unchecked. The CDR3 totals 16 residues. Germline CDR1 reads SGHKS; CDR2 reads YYEKEE (reference sequence). The CDR3 loop reads CASSLAIDRVGETQYF.